A selection of T cell receptor beta chains follows, all from one sample in a study of technical replicates of blood from a handful of donors. The protocol was immunoSEQ multiplex PCR, while the TCRdb copy is restricted to in-frame clones and leaves out a portion. Among about 58,000 clones listed, approximately 94% were seen once. Sequenced input: PBMCs. Receptors originate from a human donor in good health. Some clones in this sample may be carry-over from other donors' samples. Both conserved end residues are part of each CDR3. A D gene is named only where the DNA matches it firmly. Only part of the rows carry a size: once, few, many, or a class if the clone is expanded.

V gene: TRBV5-6
J gene: TRBJ2-7
D gene: TRBD2
clone size: few
CDR3 protein: CASSLESASGSEQYF
CDR3 DNA: TGTGCCAGCAGCTTGGAGTCCGCTAGCGGGAGCGAGCAGTACTTC

V gene: TRBV30
J gene: TRBJ2-7
D gene: NA
clone size: NA
CDR3 protein: CAWSVGGTSYEQYF
CDR3 DNA: TGTGCCTGGAGTGTTGGTGGGACTTCCTACGAGCAGTACTTC

V gene: TRBV5-1
J gene: TRBJ2-7
D gene: TRBD2
clone size: NA
CDR3 protein: CASSPGGDSHEQYF
CDR3 DNA: TGCGCCAGCAGCCCGGGGGGTGACAGTCACGAGCAGTACTTC

V gene: TRBV11-2
J gene: TRBJ2-2
D gene: NA
clone size: NA
CDR3 protein: CASSAQGDTGELFF
CDR3 DNA: TGTGCCAGCAGCGCCCAAGGGGACACCGGGGAGCTGTTTTTT

V gene: TRBV11-2
J gene: TRBJ2-2
D gene: TRBD2
clone size: NA
CDR3 protein: CASSLRLAANTGELFF
CDR3 DNA: TGTGCCAGCAGCCTACGACTAGCGGCTAACACCGGGGAGCTGTTTTTT

V gene: TRBV5-1
J gene: TRBJ2-3
D gene: NA
clone size: NA
CDR3 protein: CASSLQDYTDTQYF
CDR3 DNA: TGCGCCAGCAGCTTGCAGGACTACACAGATACGCAGTATTTT

V gene: TRBV11-2
J gene: TRBJ1-1
D gene: TRBD1
clone size: NA
CDR3 protein: CASSARQGVFRAFF
CDR3 DNA: TGTGCCAGCAGCGCACGACAGGGCGTTTTTAGAGCTTTCTTT

V gene: TRBV5-4
J gene: TRBJ1-6
D gene: TRBD1
clone size: NA
CDR3 protein: CASSRDRKSPLHF
CDR3 DNA: TGTGCCAGCAGCAGGGACAGAAAGTCACCCCTCCACTTT

V gene: TRBV4-3
J gene: TRBJ2-7
D gene: NA
clone size: once
CDR3 protein: CASSRARGIEQYF
CDR3 DNA: TGCGCCAGCAGCCGCGCCCGCGGGATCGAGCAGTACTTC

V gene: TRBV9
J gene: TRBJ2-1
D gene: TRBD2
clone size: NA
CDR3 protein: CASSVGGTNNEQFF
CDR3 DNA: TGTGCCAGCAGCGTAGGGGGGACTAACAATGAGCAGTTCTTC

V gene: TRBV7-3
J gene: TRBJ2-5
D gene: NA
clone size: NA
CDR3 protein: CASSLNPAAETQYF
CDR3 DNA: TGTGCCAGCAGCTTAAACCCGGCAGCGGAGACCCAGTACTTC

V gene: TRBV11-2
J gene: TRBJ2-7
D gene: NA
clone size: NA
CDR3 protein: CASSSLAGYEQYF
CDR3 DNA: TGTGCCAGCAGCTCCCTCGCCGGTTACGAGCAGTACTTC

V gene: TRBV5-1
J gene: TRBJ2-7
D gene: NA
clone size: NA
CDR3 protein: CASTSTGYEQYF
CDR3 DNA: TGCGCCAGTACATCGACAGGATACGAGCAGTACTTC

V gene: TRBV4-3
J gene: TRBJ2-3
D gene: TRBD1
clone size: NA
CDR3 protein: CASSQVVDREPDTQYF
CDR3 DNA: TGCGCCAGCAGCCAAGTTGTAGACAGGGAGCCAGATACGCAGTATTTT

V gene: TRBV9
J gene: TRBJ1-1
D gene: NA
clone size: NA
CDR3 protein: CASSVAGSLNTEAFF
CDR3 DNA: TGTGCCAGCAGCGTGGCGGGGTCATTGAACACTGAAGCTTTCTTT

V gene: TRBV11-2
J gene: TRBJ1-5
D gene: NA
clone size: few
CDR3 protein: CASSPGWDQPQHF
CDR3 DNA: TGTGCCAGCAGCCCAGGGTGGGATCAGCCCCAGCATTTT

V gene: TRBV5-6
J gene: TRBJ2-6
D gene: TRBD1
clone size: NA
CDR3 protein: CASSRDRVFGANVLTF
CDR3 DNA: TGTGCCAGCAGCCGGGACAGGGTTTTTGGGGCCAACGTCCTGACTTTC

V gene: TRBV6-4
J gene: TRBJ1-2
D gene: TRBD1
clone size: NA
CDR3 protein: CASSPGTANYGYTF
CDR3 DNA: TGTGCCAGCAGCCCCGGGACAGCCAACTATGGCTACACCTTC

V gene: TRBV2
J gene: TRBJ2-5
D gene: NA
clone size: few
CDR3 protein: CASSDWGEVTQYF
CDR3 DNA: TGTGCCAGCAGTGATTGGGGAGAAGTGACCCAGTACTTC

V gene: TRBV11-1
J gene: TRBJ1-1
D gene: TRBD1
clone size: NA
CDR3 protein: CASSPEGQGAPEAFF
CDR3 DNA: TGTGCCAGCAGCCCTGAGGGACAGGGGGCCCCTGAAGCTTTCTTT

V gene: TRBV11-2
J gene: TRBJ2-3
D gene: NA
clone size: NA
CDR3 protein: CASSFVKRSSTDTQYF
CDR3 DNA: TGTGCCAGCAGCTTCGTAAAGCGATCTAGCACAGATACGCAGTATTTT

V gene: TRBV4-3
J gene: TRBJ1-1
D gene: TRBD1
clone size: NA
CDR3 protein: CASSQGTGFNTEAFF
CDR3 DNA: TGCGCCAGCAGCCAAGGGACAGGTTTTAACACTGAAGCTTTCTTT